Below are 13 T cell receptor beta chains sequenced from a single sample in a study of control samples from healthy donors and cancer patients (dated by TCRdb to 2018 to 2021). Libraries were made using the immunoSEQ multiplex PCR assay. The source is immuneACCESS, and TCRdb retained only in-frame sequences with V and J called. Part of the clones is not carried over; for the studies checked, unresolved V genes explain less than half of this, and the remainder is unexplained. This sample lists 85,000 to 100,000 clones; 80% to 95% were detected once. Less than 10% of the sample goes to the ten largest clones. Sequenced sample: blood. These receptors came from a man in his late teens or twenties in good health.

The chain joins TRBV18 to TRBJ2-7; D ambiguous. Between the trimmed V and J ends, which lost 6 bases and 3 bases, there was a span of 12 bases. CDR1 is KGHSH and CDR2 is LQKENI in the germline V gene. This CDR3 has 13 amino acids. In DNA form, the CDR3 reads TGTGCCAGCTCCCCCCCTATTGTCTACGAGCAGTACTTC. Amino acid sequence: CASSPPIVYEQYF. The full variable domain, in which reference TRBV18 and TRBJ2-7 provide the parts outside the CDR3, is NAGVMQNPRHLVRRRGQEARLRCSPMKGHSHVYWYRQLPEEGLKFMVYLQKENIIDESGMPKERFSAEFPKEGPSILRIQQVVRGDSAAYFCASSPPIVYEQYFGPGTRLTVT.

J is TRBJ2-1 and V is TRBV12-3 or TRBV12-4; no definite D call. CDR3 length: 11 residues. Trimming took off 5 bases at V and 8 bases at J, with 7 bases between the two ends. The CDR3 loop is CASSTVDEQFF. Here the CDR3 DNA reads TGTGCCAGCAGTACTGTCGATGAGCAGTTCTTC.

The count of this clone is one. The chain has TRBV27 and TRBJ1-5; 7 nucleotides agree with TRBD1. Germline assignment: CDR1 MNHEY and CDR2 SMNVEV (reference sequence). The CDR3 has 15 amino acids. V lost 5 bases to trimming and J lost 10 bases; unmatched junction nucleotides: 14. The CDR3 coding sequence is TGTGCCAGCAGTCCATCGACAGGGCCAGGGAGACCCCAGCATTTT. Amino acid sequence: CASSPSTGPGRPQHF.

The J gene is TRBJ2-7, the V gene TRBV6-5; 10 bases align to TRBD2. J lost 7 bases, V lost 5 bases, and 11 bases had no gene match. The CDR3 runs to 15 residues. The germline V gene has CDR1 MNHEY and CDR2 SVGAGI. Written as DNA, the CDR3 is TGTGCCAGCAGTCCAGGACTAGCGGAGCCTTTTGAGCAGTACTTC. Protein sequence: CASSPGLAEPFEQYF.

The rearrangement links TRBV6-2 or TRBV6-3 to TRBJ2-3; 10 positions agree with TRBD2. J lost 1 base, V lost 6 bases, and 1 base had no gene match. From germline, CDR1 is MNHEY and CDR2 SVGEGT. The CDR3 extends over 14 amino acids. The DNA of the CDR3 is TGTGCCAGCAGCGGGACTAGCGGCACAGATACGCAGTATTTT. Translated: CASSGTSGTDTQYF.

The chain employs TRBV27 and TRBJ1-1, with 7 positions matching TRBD1. The CDR3 covers 15 residues. V shed 5 bases, J shed 3 bases, and the junction held 9 bases outside the gene matches. Germline-derived CDR1 and CDR2 are MNHEY and SMNVEV (reference sequence). The CDR3 DNA sequence: TGTGCCAGCAGTACACCTACGACAGGGCACACTGAAGCTTTCTTT. This codes for CASSTPTTGHTEAFF.

The chain carries TRBV18 and TRBJ2-3; TRBD2 is a possible D gene (6 bases). Trimming removed 3 bases at V and 3 bases at J, with 13 bases between. Germline CDR1 reads KGHSH; CDR2 reads LQKENI. The CDR3 covers 15 residues. CDR3 sequence (DNA): TGTGCCAGCTCACCGGGACTCATAGAGACAGATACGCAGTATTTT. Residues: CASSPGLIETDTQYF.

The chain recombines TRBV19 with TRBJ1-2, with D perhaps matching TRBD1 (5 bases). CDR1 LNHDA and CDR2 SQIVND come from the germline V gene (reference sequence). The CDR3 covers 11 residues. Trimming shortened V by 5 bases and J by 7 bases, and 8 bases separated the two germline ends. CDR3 in DNA: TGTGCCAGTAGTCACGGGGGTGGCTACACCTTC. The encoded protein is CASSHGGGYTF.

V and J are TRBV28 and TRBJ1-3; TRBD1 is a possible D gene (5 bases). CDR3 length: 14 amino acids. Germline V gene sequence: CDR1 MDHEN, CDR2 SYDVKM. The V and J ends lost 5 bases and 0 bases respectively, with 8 bases between them. The CDR3 is CASSQGYSGNTIYF. CDR3 nucleotides: TGTGCCAGCAGTCAGGGATACTCTGGAAACACCATATATTTT.

This clone was counted a few times. This chain uses TRBV10-3 with TRBJ1-6; TRBD1 might be the D (5 bases). Trimming pared 3 bases from V and 6 bases from J, leaving 15 bases between. Looked up from germline, CDR1 is ENHRY and CDR2 is SYGVKD. This CDR3 comprises 16 residues. The CDR3 bases are TGTGCCATCAGTGACCCCTCGGGAGGGGTTAATTCACCCCTCCACTTT. The encoded protein is CAISDPSGGVNSPLHF.

V gene TRBV7-9 combines with J gene TRBJ2-1; 13 bases are shared with TRBD2. Germline-derived CDR1 and CDR2 are SEHNR and FQNEAQ (reference sequence). The length of the CDR3 is 16 residues. V was clipped by 5 bases and J by 2 bases; unmatched bases: 3. The CDR3, as DNA: TGTGCCAGCAGCGTGACTAGCGGGAGGACCTACAATGAGCAGTTCTTC. The encoded protein is CASSVTSGRTYNEQFF.

The V call is TRBV6-4, the J call TRBJ2-6; tentative D call: TRBD1 (6 bases). The V end lost 2 bases, the J end lost 3 bases, and 14 bases lay between the germline ends. CDR3 length: 17 amino acids. The germline CDR1 and CDR2 sequences are MRHNA and SNTAGT. CDR3 sequence reads: CASSDPEQGVGANVLTF. CDR3 in DNA: TGTGCCAGCAGTGACCCTGAACAGGGTGTTGGGGCCAACGTCCTGACTTTC.

The V and J genes are TRBV6-2 or TRBV6-3 and TRBJ1-1, with D uncertain. V lost 2 bases to trimming and J lost 5 bases, with 12 bases between them. CDR1 is MNHEY and CDR2 is SVGEGT in the germline V gene. The CDR3 loop spans 14 amino acids. Here the CDR3 DNA reads TGTGCCAGCAGTTACGACTACAAGGGAACTGAAGCTTTCTTT. Translation gives CASSYDYKGTEAFF.